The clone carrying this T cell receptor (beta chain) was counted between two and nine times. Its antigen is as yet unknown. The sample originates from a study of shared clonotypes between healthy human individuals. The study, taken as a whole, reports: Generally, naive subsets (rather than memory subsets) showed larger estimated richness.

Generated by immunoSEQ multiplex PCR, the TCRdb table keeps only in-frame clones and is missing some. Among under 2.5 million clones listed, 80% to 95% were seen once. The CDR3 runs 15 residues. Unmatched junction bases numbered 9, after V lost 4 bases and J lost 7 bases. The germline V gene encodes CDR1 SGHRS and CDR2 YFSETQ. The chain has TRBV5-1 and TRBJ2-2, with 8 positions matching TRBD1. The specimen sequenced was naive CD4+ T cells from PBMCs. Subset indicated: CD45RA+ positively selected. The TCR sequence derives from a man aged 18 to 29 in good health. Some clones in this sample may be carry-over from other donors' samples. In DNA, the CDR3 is TGCGCCAGCAGCCTCGTTTCAGGGGGCGTCGGGGAGCTGTTTTTT. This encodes CASSLVSGGVGELFF.